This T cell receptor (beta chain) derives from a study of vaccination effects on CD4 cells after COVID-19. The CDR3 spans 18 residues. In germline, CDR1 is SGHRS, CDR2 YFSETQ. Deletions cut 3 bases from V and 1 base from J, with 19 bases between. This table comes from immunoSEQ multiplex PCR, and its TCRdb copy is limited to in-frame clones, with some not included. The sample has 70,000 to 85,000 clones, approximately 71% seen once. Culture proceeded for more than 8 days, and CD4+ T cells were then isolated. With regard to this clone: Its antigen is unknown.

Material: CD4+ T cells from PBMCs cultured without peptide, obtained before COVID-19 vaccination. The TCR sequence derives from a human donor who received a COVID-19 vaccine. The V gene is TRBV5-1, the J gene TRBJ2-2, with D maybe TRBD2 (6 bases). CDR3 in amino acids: CASSSGVTSFGNTGELFF. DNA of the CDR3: TGCGCCAGCAGCTCGGGGGTGACTAGTTTTGGGAACACCGGGGAGCTGTTTTTT.